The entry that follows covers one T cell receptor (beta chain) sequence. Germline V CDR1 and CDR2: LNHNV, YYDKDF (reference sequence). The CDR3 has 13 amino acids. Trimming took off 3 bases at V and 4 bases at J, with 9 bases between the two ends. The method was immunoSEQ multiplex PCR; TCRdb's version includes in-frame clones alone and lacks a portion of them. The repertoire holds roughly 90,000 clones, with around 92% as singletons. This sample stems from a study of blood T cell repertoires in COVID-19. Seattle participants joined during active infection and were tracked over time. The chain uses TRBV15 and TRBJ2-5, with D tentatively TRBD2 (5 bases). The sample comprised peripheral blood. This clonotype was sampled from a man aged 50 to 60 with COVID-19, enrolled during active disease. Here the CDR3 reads CATSSTGRETQYF. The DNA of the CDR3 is TGTGCCACCAGCAGCACGGGGAGAGAGACCCAGTACTTC.